This entry lists 8 T cell receptor beta chains sequenced from one sample in a study of shared clonotypes between healthy human individuals. Using immunoSEQ multiplex PCR, the repertoire was profiled, and TCRdb retains in-frame clones only, with some absent. The sample contains 2 million to 3 million clones, under 95% of which appear only once. Material: naive CD4+ T cells from PBMCs. Described subset: CD45RA+ positively selected. The receptor set was obtained from a man younger than 35 in good health. Some clones in this sample may be carry-over from other donors' samples.

The V gene is TRBV11-3, the J gene TRBJ1-1; D gene uncertain. The CDR3 is 15 residues long. Looked up from germline, CDR1 is SGHNT and CDR2 is YENEEA. The V end was cut by 4 bases, the J end by 0 bases, with 12 bases between. The CDR3 DNA sequence: TGTGCCAGCAGCTCTACGGGATCGATGAACACTGAAGCTTTCTTT. Translating gives CASSSTGSMNTEAFF.

The CDR3 is CASSLRPTGLNTEAFF. Written as DNA, the CDR3 is TGCGCCAGCAGTCTTCGTCCGACAGGTCTAAACACTGAAGCTTTCTTT. The chain links TRBV10-1 to TRBJ1-1; D might be TRBD1 (6 bases). Germline lookup yields CDR1 WNHNN and CDR2 SYGVQD (reference sequence). This CDR3 contains 16 residues. The V end was cut by 5 bases, the J end by 2 bases, with 18 bases between.

The rearrangement joins TRBV11-3 to TRBJ1-1, with 10 bases matching TRBD1. The trim removed 5 bases at V and 6 bases at J, leaving 6 bases unmatched. The germline V gene encodes CDR1 SGHNT and CDR2 YENEEA. The CDR3 consists of 14 residues. CDR3 DNA sequence: TGTGCCAGCAGCGAAGGACAGGGGGTCGCTGAAGCTTTCTTT. Its translation: CASSEGQGVAEAFF.

The V call is TRBV9, the J call TRBJ2-7; D perhaps matches TRBD1 (5 bases). CDR3 length: 15 residues. V dropped 4 bases and J dropped 1 base, with 15 bases sitting between them. From germline, CDR1 is SGDLS and CDR2 YYNGEE. CDR3 region: CASSPRGKGSYEQYF. The DNA of the CDR3 is TGTGCCAGCAGCCCTAGGGGAAAAGGGTCCTACGAGCAGTACTTC.

The genes are TRBV4-1 and TRBJ2-7; weak D call: TRBD2 (6 bases). The CDR3 totals 15 residues. Germline assignment: CDR1 MGHRA and CDR2 YSYEKL. Between the trimmed V and J ends, which lost 2 bases and 7 bases, there was a span of 18 bases. The CDR3, as DNA: TGCGCCAGCAGCCAACCCCTCCGGGAGCCGAGGGAGCAGTACTTC. The encoded protein is CASSQPLREPREQYF.

The rearrangement joins TRBV28 to TRBJ2-3, with 8 nucleotides matching TRBD2. Germline V gives CDR1 MDHEN, CDR2 SYDVKM. The ends lost 5 bases at V and 6 bases at J; junction bases unmatched: 16. CDR3 length equals 17 residues. CDR3 DNA sequence: TGTGCCAGCAGTACCATAGGACTAGCCATCCAATCGGATACGCAGTATTTT. This sequence encodes CASSTIGLAIQSDTQYF.

The chain is built from TRBV29-1 and TRBJ2-3, with 7 bases that match TRBD1. Germline assignment: CDR1 SQVTM and CDR2 ANQGSEA. J was trimmed by 2 bases and V by 2 bases; bases with no gene match: 7. This CDR3 region has 15 residues. This CDR3 reads CSVERPGQYTDTQYF. In nucleotides, the CDR3 is TGCAGCGTTGAAAGGCCGGGACAGTACACAGATACGCAGTATTTT.

This sequence joins TRBV19 and TRBJ1-1; 7 bases align to TRBD1. The ends lost 4 bases at V and 0 bases at J; junction bases unmatched: 11. The germline gives CDR1 LNHDA, CDR2 SQIVND (reference sequence). CDR3 length: 17 residues. The CDR3: CASSTRQGSRMNTEAFF. CDR3 bases: TGTGCCAGTAGTACCCGACAGGGTAGTAGAATGAACACTGAAGCTTTCTTT.